The 28 T cell receptor beta chains given below trace back to one sample, sequenced in a study of T-cell memory formation after mild COVID-19. TCRdb reprocessed the 5' RACE reads with MiXCR, giving one entry per CDR3 protein. Among approximately 500,000 distinct CDR3 sequences listed, more than 20% were seen once. The material sequenced was PBMCs or a T cell subset sorted from them (not recorded which). The receptors shown here come from an adult woman who had mild COVID-19 (a few samples of this study predate the infection). Cell type and time point are not known.

This clonotype was seen at least ten times. The CDR3 protein is CASSLFSGGPYNEQFF. In DNA form, the CDR3 reads TGTGCCAGCAGCTTGTTTAGCGGAGGGCCCTACAATGAGCAGTTCTTC. The J gene is TRBJ2-1, the V gene TRBV5-5; D possibly corresponds to TRBD2 (6 bases). This CDR3 has 16 amino acids. V gave up 1 base and J gave up 2 bases, with 13 bases separating them. The germline V gene encodes CDR1 SGHKS and CDR2 YYEKEE (reference sequence). The full variable domain, its missing parts supplied by reference TRBV5-5 and TRBJ2-1, is DAGVTQSPTHLIKTRGQQVTLRCSPISGHKSVSWYQQVLGQGPQFIFQYYEKEERGRGNFPDRFSARQFPNYSSELNVNALLLGDSALYLCASSLFSGGPYNEQFFGPGTRLTVL.

The chain recombines TRBV7-2 with TRBJ2-7; possibly TRBD2 for D (6 bases). Per the germline V gene, CDR1 is SGHTA and CDR2 is FQGNSA. V lost 4 bases and J lost 0, with 13 bases in between. The CDR3 is 15 amino acids. CDR3 region: CASSSRDSLSYEQYF. CDR3 nucleotides: TGTGCCAGCAGCTCCCGGGACTCCCTCTCCTACGAGCAGTACTTC.

The chain is built from TRBV9 and TRBJ2-2; D is undetermined. V lost 0 bases, J lost 1 base, and 4 bases lay in between. There are 14 residues in the CDR3. The germline V gene encodes CDR1 SGDLS and CDR2 YYNGEE. The CDR3 region is CASSVDLNTGELFF. The CDR3 nucleotides are TGTGCCAGCAGCGTAGATCTGAACACCGGGGAGCTGTTTTTT. Drawing the rest from reference TRBV9 and TRBJ2-2, the complete variable domain is DSGVTQTPKHLITATGQRVTLRCSPRSGDLSVYWYQQSLDQGLQFLIQYYNGEERAKGNILERFSAQQFPDLHSELNLSSLELGDSALYFCASSVDLNTGELFFGEGSRLTVL.

This clonotype was picked up a small number of times. The chain recombines TRBV2 with TRBJ2-1; either TRBD1 or TRBD2 may supply D (5 bases each). CDR1 is SNHLY, CDR2 FYNNEI, per germline. CDR3 length: 14 amino acids. V lost 8 bases, J lost 1 base, and 12 bases lay in between. CDR3 coding DNA: TGTGCCAGCTGCCGGGACGGATCCTACAATGAGCAGTTCTTC. Amino acids: CASCRDGSYNEQFF.

The table lists this clonotype with a few counts. The V call is TRBV9, the J call TRBJ1-2, with unresolved D. Germline-derived CDR1 and CDR2 are SGDLS and YYNGEE. V was cut by 4 bases and J by 4 bases, with 11 bases left in between. The CDR3 is made up of 13 amino acids. The CDR3 sequence: CASSSQRSYGYTF. The CDR3 DNA reads as TGTGCCAGCAGCTCCCAGAGGTCCTATGGCTACACCTTC.

The chain has TRBV29-1 and TRBJ1-2, with 7 positions matching TRBD1. The V gene end was trimmed by 3 bases and the J gene end by 7 bases; junction bases not matched to a gene: 2. This CDR3 has 11 amino acids. The V gene's germline CDR1 is SQVTM and CDR2 ANQGSEA. Here the CDR3 reads CSVDRGSGYTF. CDR3 DNA sequence: TGCAGCGTTGACAGGGGGAGTGGCTACACCTTC.

This chain uses TRBV9 with TRBJ2-1; perhaps TRBD1 as D (5 bases). Trimming took off 2 bases at V and 1 base at J, with 10 bases between the two ends. This CDR3 is 15 amino acids long. The germline V gene encodes CDR1 SGDLS and CDR2 YYNGEE. As DNA, the CDR3 is TGTGCCAGCAGCGTTTCAGGGATATCCTACAATGAGCAGTTCTTC. Translation gives CASSVSGISYNEQFF.

V and J are TRBV5-1 and TRBJ1-1; D is unresolved. The CDR3 contains 14 residues. The germline V and J ends were trimmed by 4 bases and 0 bases, with 10 bases remaining between them. Germline CDR1 is SGHRS and CDR2 is YFSETQ. CDR3 sequence: CASSTRALNTEAFF. The CDR3 region has the DNA TGCGCCAGCAGCACCCGGGCCTTGAACACTGAAGCTTTCTTT.

This clonotype showed up just a few times. The chain links TRBV12-3 or TRBV12-4 to TRBJ2-2; D is uncertain. Trimming removed 8 bases at V and 6 bases at J, with 13 bases between. The CDR3 extends over 13 amino acids. The CDR3 DNA sequence: TGTGCCAGCTCGCGAGGTGGGGCCGGGGAGCTGTTTTTT. Its protein product is CASSRGGAGELFF.

The table lists this clonotype with a count of one. This chain joins TRBV20-1 and TRBJ2-5; possible D gene TRBD1, 6 bases. Trimming pared 6 bases from V and 1 base from J, leaving 15 bases between. This CDR3 is 14 amino acids long. Germline-derived CDR1 and CDR2 are DFQATT and SNEGSKA (reference sequence). CDR3: CSAQDSTAQETQYF. The CDR3, as DNA: TGCAGTGCACAGGACAGCACAGCCCAAGAGACCCAGTACTTC.

The sample holds a few counts of this clonotype. J is TRBJ2-5 and V is TRBV12-3 or TRBV12-4; 10 bases match TRBD2. The CDR3 has 15 residues. V lost 4 bases and J lost 5; bases outside the gene matches: 7. CDR3 in amino acids: CASSWSGGAAETQYF. CDR3 in DNA: TGTGCCAGCAGTTGGAGCGGGGGGGCCGCGGAGACCCAGTACTTC.

The table lists this clonotype with many counts. The chain couples TRBV5-1 to TRBJ2-7, with 7 bases that match TRBD1. Looked up from germline, CDR1 is SGHRS and CDR2 is YFSETQ. V was clipped by 4 bases and J by 4 bases; unmatched bases: 8. The CDR3 totals 14 residues. Here the CDR3 DNA reads TGCGCCAGCAGCCCTGGACAGGCTTGGTACGAGCAGTACTTC. Residues: CASSPGQAWYEQYF.

The rearrangement links TRBV12-3 or TRBV12-4 to TRBJ1-5; possibly TRBD1 for D (6 bases). V was clipped by 3 bases and J by 2 bases, with 14 bases between them. CDR3 length: 16 amino acids. This CDR3 reads CASSFSGQMGNQPQHF. DNA of the CDR3: TGTGCCAGCAGTTTCTCCGGACAGATGGGCAATCAGCCCCAGCATTTT.

This clonotype has just a few counts. Here the CDR3 reads CASSASGGRWTGELFF. The DNA for the CDR3 is TGTGCCAGCAGCGCCTCCGGAGGGCGGTGGACCGGGGAGCTGTTTTTT. V gene TRBV9 combines with J gene TRBJ2-2, with TRBD2 as a possible D gene (6 bases). The CDR3 is made up of 16 amino acids. Germline V lookup: CDR1 SGDLS, CDR2 YYNGEE. V dropped 3 bases and J dropped 5 bases, with 17 bases sitting between them.

A few counts support this clonotype. The gene calls are TRBV7-9 and TRBJ2-7, with D perhaps matching TRBD2 (7 bases). Trimming took 8 bases from V and 7 from J, leaving 18 bases between them. The germline gives CDR1 SEHNR, CDR2 FQNEAQ (reference sequence). This CDR3 has 13 amino acids. The CDR3 reads CASHLAGAWEQYF. For the CDR3, the DNA is TGTGCCAGCCACCTTGCGGGGGCTTGGGAGCAGTACTTC.

This chain's CDR3 is CASSQAGASGTDTQYF. As DNA, the CDR3 is TGTGCCAGCAGCCAAGCGGGAGCCTCGGGCACAGATACGCAGTATTTT. V gene TRBV4-2 combines with J gene TRBJ2-3, with a tentative D call TRBD2 (6 bases). Trimming shortened V by 1 base and J by 1 base, and 12 bases separated the two germline ends. Germline lookup yields CDR1 LGHNA and CDR2 YNFKEQ. This CDR3 comprises 16 residues.

The chain recombines TRBV18 with TRBJ2-3, with D unresolved. CDR3 length equals 14 residues. Trimming pared 3 bases from V and 0 bases from J, leaving 7 bases between. Germline CDR1 is KGHSH and CDR2 is LQKENI. This CDR3 reads CASSPSPSTDTQYF. Written as DNA, the CDR3 is TGTGCCAGCTCACCGAGTCCGAGCACAGATACGCAGTATTTT.

This clonotype was recorded a few times. The chain has TRBV4-1 and TRBJ2-7; TRBD1 is a possible D gene (6 bases). This CDR3 contains 15 residues. Germline CDR1 MGHRA, CDR2 YSYEKL. V lost 2 bases, J lost 2 bases, and 13 bases lay in between. CDR3 nucleotides: TGCGCCAGCAGCCAACTTTCAGGGGCCCCCTACGAGCAGTACTTC. It codes for CASSQLSGAPYEQYF.

V gene TRBV5-1 combines with J gene TRBJ1-1; a weak D match, TRBD1 (5 bases). The germline V gene encodes CDR1 SGHRS and CDR2 YFSETQ. The CDR3 spans 14 residues. Trimming shortened V by 2 bases and J by 1 base, and 9 bases separated the two germline ends. The CDR3 region has the DNA TGCGCCAGCAGCTTTTCAGGACAGAACACTGAAGCTTTCTTT. This sequence encodes CASSFSGQNTEAFF.

V gene TRBV12-3 or TRBV12-4 combines with J gene TRBJ1-2, with TRBD1 matching 7 bases. Losses at the gene ends were 7 bases for V and 7 bases for J; bases not matched to a gene: 9. The CDR3 sequence is 13 residues long. The CDR3 nucleotides are TGTGCCAGCAACCCACGACAGGGATCTGGCTACACCTTC. Residues: CASNPRQGSGYTF.

The chain couples TRBV23-1 to TRBJ2-1, with D possibly being TRBD2 (5 bases). TRBV23-1 is treated as an ORF (open reading frame) with a function not yet certain. This CDR3 region has 16 residues. Trimming cost V 4 bases and J 5 bases, with 18 bases left between them. For the CDR3, the DNA is TGCGCCAGCAGTCGAGGCTGCCGAGGGATCGACAATGAGCAGTTCTTC. Its translation: CASSRGCRGIDNEQFF.

This chain links TRBV12-3 or TRBV12-4 with TRBJ2-4; no reliable D call. V lost 5 bases and J 2 bases, leaving 16 bases between the germline ends. The CDR3 spans 16 residues. CDR3 loop: CASSADRVVPKNIQYF. The DNA of the CDR3 is TGTGCCAGCAGTGCCGACCGGGTTGTGCCCAAAAACATTCAGTACTTC.

V gene TRBV5-1 combines with J gene TRBJ2-7, with D tentatively TRBD1 (5 bases). The CDR3 extends over 16 amino acids. V gave up 0 bases and J gave up 3 bases, with 16 bases separating them. Germline assignment: CDR1 SGHRS and CDR2 YFSETQ. CDR3 sequence: CASSLEYGAPVYEQYF. CDR3 DNA: TGCGCCAGCAGCTTGGAGTATGGGGCCCCAGTCTACGAGCAGTACTTC.

This clonotype occurred a few times. The gene calls are TRBV10-2 and TRBJ2-5; the D is unclear. In germline, CDR1 is WSHSY, CDR2 SAAADI. V lost 0 bases and J 7 bases, leaving 12 bases between the germline ends. The CDR3 loop spans 14 amino acids. CDR3 in amino acids: CASSESTVLGTQYF. Written as DNA, the CDR3 is TGCGCCAGCAGTGAGTCGACGGTCTTGGGGACCCAGTACTTC.

About this clonotype itself: The junction and the germline gene differ at one end; a read error may be behind it. This chain joins TRBV7-7 and TRBJ2-2; D gene uncertain. The germline V gene encodes CDR1 SSHAT and CDR2 FNYEAQ (reference sequence). The CDR3 is 16 amino acids. CDR3 DNA sequence: TGTGCTAGCAGCCCTGGAAACCCCCCGGGCACCGGGGAGCTGTTTTTT. Protein product: CASSPGNPPGTGELFF.

The chain links TRBV12-3 or TRBV12-4 to TRBJ1-3, with TRBD1 matching over 8 bases. V was pared by 5 bases and J by 3 bases, with 3 bases of the junction left unmatched. CDR3 length: 14 amino acids. The CDR3 loop reads CASSGRGLGNTIYF. The CDR3 coding sequence is TGTGCCAGCAGTGGCAGGGGGCTTGGAAACACCATATATTTT.

The J gene is TRBJ2-3, the V gene TRBV7-3; TRBD2 matches 14 bases. V was clipped by 4 bases and J by 9 bases; unmatched bases: 3. The germline V gene encodes CDR1 SGHTA and CDR2 FQGTGA. This CDR3 has 14 residues. DNA for the CDR3: TGTGCCAGCAGCTCTGGGACTAGCGGGGGAACGCAGTATTTT. Residues: CASSSGTSGGTQYF. Supplemented by reference TRBV7-3 and TRBJ2-3, the full variable domain reads GAGVSQTPSNKVTEKGKYVELRCDPISGHTALYWYRQSLGQGPEFLIYFQGTGAADDSGLPNDRFFAVRPEGSVSTLKIQRTERGDSAVYLCASSSGTSGGTQYFGPGTRLTVL.

This chain links TRBV20-1 with TRBJ2-2; the D gene is possibly TRBD2 (5 bases). Trimming took 3 bases from V and 3 from J, leaving 17 bases between them. This CDR3 region has 16 residues. The germline CDR1 and CDR2 sequences are DFQATT and SNEGSKA (reference sequence). The CDR3 spells CSASRGGRRYTGELFF. In nucleotides, the CDR3 is TGCAGTGCTAGTCGAGGAGGCAGGAGGTACACCGGGGAGCTGTTTTTT.